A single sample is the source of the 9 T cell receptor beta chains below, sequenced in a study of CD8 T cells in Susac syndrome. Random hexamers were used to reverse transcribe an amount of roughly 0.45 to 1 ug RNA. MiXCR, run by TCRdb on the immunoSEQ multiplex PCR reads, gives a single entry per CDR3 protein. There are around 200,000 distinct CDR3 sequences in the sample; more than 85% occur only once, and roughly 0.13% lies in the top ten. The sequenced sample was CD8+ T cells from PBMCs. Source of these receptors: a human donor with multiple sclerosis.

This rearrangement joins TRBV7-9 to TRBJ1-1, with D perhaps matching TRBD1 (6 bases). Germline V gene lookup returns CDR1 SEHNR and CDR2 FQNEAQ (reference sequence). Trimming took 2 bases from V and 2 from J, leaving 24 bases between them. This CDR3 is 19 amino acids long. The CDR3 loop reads CASSLLTGNVGPANTEAFF. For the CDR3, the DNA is TGTGCCAGCAGCTTATTAACAGGGAATGTAGGCCCGGCCAACACTGAAGCTTTCTTT.

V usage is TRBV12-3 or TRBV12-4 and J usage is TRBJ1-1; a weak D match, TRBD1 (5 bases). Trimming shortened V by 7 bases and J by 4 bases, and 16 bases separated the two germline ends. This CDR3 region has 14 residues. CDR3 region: CASNQGLSLTEAFF. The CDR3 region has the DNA TGTGCCAGCAATCAGGGACTCTCTCTCACTGAAGCTTTCTTT.

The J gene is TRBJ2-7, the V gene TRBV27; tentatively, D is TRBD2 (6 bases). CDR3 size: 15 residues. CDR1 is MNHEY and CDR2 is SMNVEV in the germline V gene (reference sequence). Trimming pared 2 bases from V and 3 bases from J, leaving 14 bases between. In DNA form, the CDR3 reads TGTGCCAGCAGTTTACGGGTCGGGGGTTACTACGAGCAGTACTTC. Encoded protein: CASSLRVGGYYEQYF.

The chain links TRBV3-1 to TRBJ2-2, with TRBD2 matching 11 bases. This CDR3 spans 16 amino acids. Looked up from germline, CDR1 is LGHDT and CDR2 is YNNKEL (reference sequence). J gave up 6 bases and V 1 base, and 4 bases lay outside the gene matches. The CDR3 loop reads CASSQGRTSGSGELFF. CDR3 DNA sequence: TGTGCCAGCAGCCAAGGTCGGACTAGCGGGTCCGGGGAGCTGTTTTTT.

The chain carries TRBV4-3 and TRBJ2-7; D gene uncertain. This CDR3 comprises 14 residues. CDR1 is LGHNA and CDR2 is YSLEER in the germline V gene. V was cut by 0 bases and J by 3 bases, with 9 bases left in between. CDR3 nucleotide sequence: TGCGCCAGCAGCCAAGAATACCCGGTCTACGAGCAGTACTTC. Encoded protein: CASSQEYPVYEQYF.

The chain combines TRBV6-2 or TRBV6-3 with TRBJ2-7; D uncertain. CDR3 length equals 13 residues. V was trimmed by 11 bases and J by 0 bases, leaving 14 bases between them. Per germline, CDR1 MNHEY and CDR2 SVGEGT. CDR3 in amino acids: CAGAMGSSYEQYF. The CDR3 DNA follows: TGTGCCGGAGCTATGGGTAGCTCCTACGAGCAGTACTTC.

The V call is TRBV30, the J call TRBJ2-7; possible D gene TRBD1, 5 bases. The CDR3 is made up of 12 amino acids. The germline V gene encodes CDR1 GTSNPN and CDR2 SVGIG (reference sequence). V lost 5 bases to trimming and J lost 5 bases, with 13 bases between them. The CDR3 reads CAWQGSSDEQYF. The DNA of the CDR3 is TGTGCCTGGCAGGGAAGCAGCGACGAGCAGTACTTC.

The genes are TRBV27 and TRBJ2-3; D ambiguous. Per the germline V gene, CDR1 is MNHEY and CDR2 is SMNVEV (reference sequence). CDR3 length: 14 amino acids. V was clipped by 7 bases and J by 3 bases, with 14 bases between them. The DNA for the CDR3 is TGTGCCAGCACCTTAGCCCCGGGTACAGATACGCAGTATTTT. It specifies CASTLAPGTDTQYF.

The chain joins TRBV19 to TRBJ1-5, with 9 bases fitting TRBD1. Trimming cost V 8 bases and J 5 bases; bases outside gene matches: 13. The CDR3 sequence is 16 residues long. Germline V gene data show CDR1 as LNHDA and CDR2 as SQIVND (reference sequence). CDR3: CASGEIRDRDHQPQHF. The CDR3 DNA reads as TGTGCCAGTGGGGAAATCCGGGACAGGGACCATCAGCCCCAGCATTTT.